A selection of T cell receptor beta chains follows, all from one sample in a study of CD8 T cells in ankylosing spondylitis. TCRdb re-analysed the 5' RACE reads in MiXCR, keeping a single row per CDR3 protein. Seen here are 200,000 to 250,000 distinct CDR3 sequences, over 30% observed once, and the top ten hold around 4%. The material sequenced was blood, either unsorted or a sorted T cell fraction (not recorded which). The receptors originated from a male donor with ankylosing spondylitis or in good health (not recorded which). CDR3s include the opening cysteine and the closing phenylalanine or tryptophan.

J,V,CDR3
TRBJ2-6,TRBV5-6,CASSLFEVHSSGANVLTF
TRBJ2-3,TRBV12-3/TRBV12-4,CASNFGRSTDTQYF
TRBJ2-1,TRBV10-3,CATSWIQEGVSINNEQFF
TRBJ1-2,TRBV6-1,CASSGTVLGYTF
TRBJ2-7,TRBV12-3/TRBV12-4,CASRYNLLEQYF
TRBJ2-3,TRBV20-1,CSAITGTTSTDTQYF
TRBJ1-1,TRBV20-1,CSAGDTEAFF
TRBJ2-3,TRBV5-1,CASSLARTSSDTQYF
TRBJ2-1,TRBV7-9,CASSQGLAGPYNEQFF
TRBJ2-7,TRBV5-6,CASSPRQGVAEQYF
TRBJ2-3,TRBV20-1,CSAVDYSTDTQYF
TRBJ2-7,TRBV20-1,CSARDTTSYEQYF
TRBJ1-2,TRBV20-1,CSARDDWDIVF
TRBJ2-7,TRBV7-8,CASGRGHYEQYF
TRBJ1-4,TRBV20-1,CSAGMGEKLFF
TRBJ2-2,TRBV7-9,CASSQSNTGELFF
TRBJ2-3,TRBV20-1,CSAAKVLTDTQYF
TRBJ2-5,TRBV29-1,CSVMGVSETQYF
TRBJ2-1,TRBV7-9,CASSFRGGRDNEQFF
TRBJ2-7,TRBV4-2,CASSQIPYEQYF
TRBJ2-7,TRBV6-1,CASSPYSGNSYEQYF
TRBJ2-3,TRBV6-1,CASSHPGPTDTQYF
TRBJ1-5,TRBV15,CATSGGKGNQPQHF
TRBJ2-7,TRBV7-2,CASSLVRRGSYEQYF
TRBJ2-7,TRBV9,CASSETGTSSYEQYF
TRBJ1-5,TRBV6-4,CASSDPRTDSNQPQHF
TRBJ2-5,TRBV12-3/TRBV12-4,CASRKRTAEQETQYF
TRBJ1-5,TRBV7-8,CASSSRYATQDQPQHF
TRBJ2-7,TRBV7-6,CASSLGASNEQYF
TRBJ2-2,TRBV12-3/TRBV12-4,CASSQGHSNTGELFF
TRBJ2-1,TRBV20-1,CSVTRGSSYNEQFF
TRBJ1-6,TRBV28,CASSLWGAKNSPLHF
TRBJ2-1,TRBV20-1,CSARPGVAGFLYNEQFF
TRBJ1-6,TRBV20-1,CSAGGGDSPLHF
TRBJ1-6,TRBV18,CASSPQRTDNSPLHF
TRBJ2-3,TRBV3-1,CASSQSRTSGGDSTDTQYF
TRBJ2-3,TRBV30,CAWTPGDTQYF
TRBJ2-3,TRBV6-2/TRBV6-3,CASSYSLFLRVIGTDTQYF
TRBJ2-5,TRBV20-1,CSAPLTGTRYF
TRBJ1-2,TRBV18,CASSRGQGFGYTF
TRBJ1-3,TRBV10-3,CASDRAPGNTIYF
TRBJ2-5,TRBV5-6,CASSLSTGGGFETQYF
TRBJ2-6,TRBV15,CATSSGGQGLSGANVLTF
TRBJ2-1,TRBV7-9,CASSLAPQGAGNEQFF
TRBJ2-1,TRBV7-2,CASRARVAGGRGDEQFF
TRBJ2-3,TRBV10-3,CAISESRGTQYF
TRBJ2-3,TRBV6-4,CASSVGVGGTDTQYF
TRBJ2-3,TRBV29-1,CSVEDRQTYTDTQYF
TRBJ2-7,TRBV25-1,CASSDTLFREEGGEQYF
TRBJ2-7,TRBV28,CASTPTGLPTYEQYF
TRBJ2-1,TRBV29-1,CSAGGKAVYNEQFF
TRBJ2-1,TRBV6-1,CASSEEHYRDSNEQFF